This T cell receptor (beta chain) was found in a study of identical twins. The CDR3 is made up of 13 amino acids. V shed 5 bases, J shed 5 bases, and the junction held 6 bases outside the gene matches. Germline V lookup: CDR1 MNHEY, CDR2 SMNVEV (reference sequence). The table lists this clonotype with a few counts. What it recognizes is unknown. Each CDR3 protein is one row after TCRdb ran MiXCR on the 5' RACE reads. The sample shows about 660,000 distinct CDR3 sequences, 8.6% of them seen only once. Healthy Caucasians provided all donations. Study-wide results and limits: Conclusions relied on cross-sectional statistical analysis, not following the same donors. Memory repertoires showed no such pattern, whereas abundant cord blood beta clonotypes carried fewer insertions.

The same sample was also used in a study of yellow fever vaccine responses in identical twins. In that study: Twins showed a vaccine T cell response that reportedly seemed partly convergent, partly personalized.

This receptor was identified in a woman aged 18-29 years in good health. Sequencing input: PBMCs. The rearrangement uses TRBV27 and TRBJ2-7; 7 bases fit TRBD1. CDR3 in amino acids: CASSLPTGNEQYF. DNA of the CDR3: TGTGCCAGCAGTCTACCGACAGGGAACGAGCAGTACTTC.